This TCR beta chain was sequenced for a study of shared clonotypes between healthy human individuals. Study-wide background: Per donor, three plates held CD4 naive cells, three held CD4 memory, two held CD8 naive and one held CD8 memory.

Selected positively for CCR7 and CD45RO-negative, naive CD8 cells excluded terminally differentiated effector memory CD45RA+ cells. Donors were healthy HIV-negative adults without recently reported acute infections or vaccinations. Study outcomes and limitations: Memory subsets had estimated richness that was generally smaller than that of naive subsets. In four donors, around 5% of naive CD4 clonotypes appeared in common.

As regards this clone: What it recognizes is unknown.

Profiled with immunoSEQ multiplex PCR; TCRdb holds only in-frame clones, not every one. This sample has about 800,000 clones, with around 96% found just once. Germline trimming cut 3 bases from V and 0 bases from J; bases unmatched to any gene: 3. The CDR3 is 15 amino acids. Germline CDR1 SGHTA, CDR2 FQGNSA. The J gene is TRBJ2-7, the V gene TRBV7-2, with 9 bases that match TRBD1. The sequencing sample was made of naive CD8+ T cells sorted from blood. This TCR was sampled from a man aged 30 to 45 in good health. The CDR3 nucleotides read TGTGCCAGCAGCTTTAGACAGGGGGACTCCTACGAGCAGTACTTC. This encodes CASSFRQGDSYEQYF.